The entry below describes one T cell receptor beta chain. The target antigen is unknown. Researchers divided each subset's genomic DNA evenly across several immunoSEQ plates. Only in-frame clones appear in the TCRdb table, and some are missing; sequencing was by immunoSEQ multiplex PCR. Among over a million clones listed, around 97% were seen once. This record comes from a study of shared clonotypes between healthy human individuals. The ends lost 6 bases at V and 3 bases at J; junction bases unmatched: 8. This CDR3 comprises 14 residues. Germline lookup yields CDR1 SGHRS and CDR2 YFSETQ. Notes on the study in general: The study found roughly 5% of naive CD4 clonotypes shared across a few donors.

The chain is built from TRBV5-1 and TRBJ2-5, with 7 bases fitting TRBD2. Material: naive CD4+ T cells sorted from blood. This sample's subset: CD45RA+ positively selected. The source is a man aged 30 to 39 in good health. The CDR3 here is CASTRAGEKETQYF. CDR3 coding DNA: TGCGCCAGCACCAGGGCGGGAGAAAAAGAGACCCAGTACTTC.